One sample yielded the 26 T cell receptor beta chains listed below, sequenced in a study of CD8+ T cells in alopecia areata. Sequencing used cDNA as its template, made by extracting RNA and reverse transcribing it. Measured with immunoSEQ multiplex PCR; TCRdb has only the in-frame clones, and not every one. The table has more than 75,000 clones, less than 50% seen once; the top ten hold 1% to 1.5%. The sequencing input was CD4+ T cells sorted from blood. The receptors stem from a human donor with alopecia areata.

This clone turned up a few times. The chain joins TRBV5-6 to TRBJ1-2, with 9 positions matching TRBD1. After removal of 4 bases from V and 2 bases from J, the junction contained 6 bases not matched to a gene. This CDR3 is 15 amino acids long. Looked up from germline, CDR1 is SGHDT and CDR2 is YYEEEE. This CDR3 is CASSPWDRVNYGYTF. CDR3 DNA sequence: TGTGCCAGCAGCCCGTGGGACAGGGTGAACTATGGCTACACCTTC.

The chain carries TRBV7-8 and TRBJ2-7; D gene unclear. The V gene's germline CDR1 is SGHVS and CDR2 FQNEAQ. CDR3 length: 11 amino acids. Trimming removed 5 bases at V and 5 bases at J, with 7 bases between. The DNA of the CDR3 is TGTGCCAGCAGCCGGTTTGACGAGCAGTACTTC. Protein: CASSRFDEQYF.

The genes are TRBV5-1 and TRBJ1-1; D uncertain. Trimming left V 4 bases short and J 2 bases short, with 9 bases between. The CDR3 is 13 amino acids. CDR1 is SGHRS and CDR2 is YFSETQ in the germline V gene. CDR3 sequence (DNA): TGCGCCAGCAGCGTAAGGGCTAACACTGAAGCTTTCTTT. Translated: CASSVRANTEAFF.

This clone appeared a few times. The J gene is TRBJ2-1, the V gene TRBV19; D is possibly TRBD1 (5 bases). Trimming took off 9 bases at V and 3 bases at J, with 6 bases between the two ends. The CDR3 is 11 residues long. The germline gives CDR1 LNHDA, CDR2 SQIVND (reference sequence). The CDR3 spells CASTGYNEQFF. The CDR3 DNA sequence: TGTGCCAGCACAGGCTACAATGAGCAGTTCTTC. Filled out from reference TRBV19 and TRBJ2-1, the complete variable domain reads DGGITQSPKYLFRKEGQNVTLSCEQNLNHDAMYWYRQDPGQGLRLIYYSQIVNDFQKGDIAEGYSVSREKKESFPLTVTSAQKNPTAFYLCASTGYNEQFFGPGTRLTVL.

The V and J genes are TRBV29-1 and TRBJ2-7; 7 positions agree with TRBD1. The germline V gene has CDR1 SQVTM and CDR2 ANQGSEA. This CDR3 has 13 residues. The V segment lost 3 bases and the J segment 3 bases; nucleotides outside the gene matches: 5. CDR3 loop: CSVETGNGYEQYF. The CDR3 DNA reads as TGCAGCGTTGAGACAGGGAACGGCTACGAGCAGTACTTC.

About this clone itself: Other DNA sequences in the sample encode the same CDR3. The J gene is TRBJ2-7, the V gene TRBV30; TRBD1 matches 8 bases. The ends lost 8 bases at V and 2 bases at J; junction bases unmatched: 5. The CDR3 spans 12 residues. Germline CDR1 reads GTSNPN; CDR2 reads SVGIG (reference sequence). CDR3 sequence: CAGDRGPYEQYF. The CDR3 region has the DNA TGTGCCGGAGACAGGGGTCCCTACGAGCAGTACTTC.

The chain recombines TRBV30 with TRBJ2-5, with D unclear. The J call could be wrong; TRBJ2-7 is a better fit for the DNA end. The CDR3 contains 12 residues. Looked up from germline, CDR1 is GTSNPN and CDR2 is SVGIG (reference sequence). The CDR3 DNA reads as TGTGCCTGGAGTGTGGGTCCTTACGAGCAGTACTTC. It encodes CAWSVGPYEQYF.

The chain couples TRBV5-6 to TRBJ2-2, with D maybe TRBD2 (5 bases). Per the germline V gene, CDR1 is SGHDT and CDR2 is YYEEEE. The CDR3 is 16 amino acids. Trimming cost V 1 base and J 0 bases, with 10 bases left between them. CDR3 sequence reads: CASSLIRGTNTGELFF. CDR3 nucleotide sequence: TGTGCCAGCAGCTTGATCCGGGGAACGAACACCGGGGAGCTGTTTTTT.

This CDR3 is CASSSQRGPDTQYF. Written as DNA, the CDR3 is TGTGCCAGCAGCTCCCAAAGAGGGCCAGATACGCAGTATTTT. J is TRBJ2-3 and V is TRBV7-2, with D tentatively TRBD2 (5 bases). V was clipped by 4 bases and J by 4 bases, with 12 bases between them. CDR1 is SGHTA, CDR2 FQGNSA, per germline. CDR3 length: 14 residues.

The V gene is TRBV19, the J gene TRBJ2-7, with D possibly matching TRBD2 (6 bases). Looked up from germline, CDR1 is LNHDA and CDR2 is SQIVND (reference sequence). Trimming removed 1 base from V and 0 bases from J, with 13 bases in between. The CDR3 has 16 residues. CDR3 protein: CASSIGSAGSSYEQYF. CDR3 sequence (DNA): TGTGCCAGTAGTATAGGATCGGCGGGGAGCTCCTACGAGCAGTACTTC.

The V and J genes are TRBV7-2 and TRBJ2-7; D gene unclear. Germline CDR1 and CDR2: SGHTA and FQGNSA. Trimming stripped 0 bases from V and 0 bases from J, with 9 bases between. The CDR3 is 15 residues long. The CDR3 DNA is TGTGCCAGCAGCTTAGCGGGAATGAGCTCCTACGAGCAGTACTTC. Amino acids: CASSLAGMSSYEQYF.

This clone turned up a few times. This chain's CDR3 is CASSHTAGGPHNEQFF. The CDR3 DNA reads as TGTGCCAGCAGCCATACAGCGGGAGGGCCCCACAATGAGCAGTTCTTC. The chain carries TRBV7-9 and TRBJ2-1; 10 bases agree with TRBD2. The CDR3 loop spans 16 amino acids. J lost 5 bases, V lost 5 bases, and 9 bases had no gene match. Germline V lookup: CDR1 SEHNR, CDR2 FQNEAQ (reference sequence).

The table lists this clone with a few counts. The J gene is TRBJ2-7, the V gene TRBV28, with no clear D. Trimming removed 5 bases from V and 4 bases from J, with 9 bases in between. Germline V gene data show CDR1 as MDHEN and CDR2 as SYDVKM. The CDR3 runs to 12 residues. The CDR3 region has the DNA TGTGCCAGCAGTACGGCTCCTTACGAGCAGTACTTC. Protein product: CASSTAPYEQYF.

For the CDR3, the DNA is TGTGCCAGCAGCCTTAACTACGATACACTGGACACGCGCTATGGCTACACCTTC. The encoded protein is CASSLNYDTLDTRYGYTF. V gene TRBV7-9 combines with J gene TRBJ1-2; possibly TRBD1 for D (5 bases). The CDR3 contains 18 residues. Trimming removed 5 bases at V and 4 bases at J, with 26 bases between. Germline V gives CDR1 SEHNR, CDR2 FQNEAQ (reference sequence).

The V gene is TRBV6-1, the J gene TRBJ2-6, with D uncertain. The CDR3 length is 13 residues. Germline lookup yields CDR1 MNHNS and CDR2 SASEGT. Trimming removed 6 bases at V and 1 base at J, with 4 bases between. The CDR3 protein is CASRRSGANVLTF. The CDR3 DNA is TGTGCCAGCAGGAGATCTGGGGCCAACGTCCTGACTTTC.

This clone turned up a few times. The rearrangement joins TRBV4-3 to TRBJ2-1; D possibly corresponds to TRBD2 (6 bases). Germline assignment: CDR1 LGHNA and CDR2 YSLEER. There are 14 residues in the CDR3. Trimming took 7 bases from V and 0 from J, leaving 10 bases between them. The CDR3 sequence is CASKEDYSYNEQFF. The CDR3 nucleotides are TGCGCCAGCAAGGAGGACTACTCCTACAATGAGCAGTTCTTC.

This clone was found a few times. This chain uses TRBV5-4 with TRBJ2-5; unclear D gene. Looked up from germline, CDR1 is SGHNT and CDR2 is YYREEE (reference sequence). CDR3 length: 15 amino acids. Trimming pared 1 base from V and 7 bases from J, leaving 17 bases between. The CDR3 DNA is TGTGCCAGCAGCTTGTTTGGGTCGGGTTTGGGGACCCAGTACTTC. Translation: CASSLFGSGLGTQYF.

The CDR3 loop reads CALGQGETQYF. As DNA, the CDR3 is TGTGCCTTGGGACAGGGGGAGACCCAGTACTTC. This rearrangement joins TRBV30 to TRBJ2-5; 10 nucleotides align to TRBD1. The CDR3 is 11 residues long. Germline trimming cut 7 bases from V and 5 bases from J; bases unmatched to any gene: 1. In germline, CDR1 is GTSNPN, CDR2 SVGIG (reference sequence). The variable domain in full, with the rest retrieved from reference TRBV30 and TRBJ2-5, is SQTIHQWPATLVQPVGSPLSLECTVEGTSNPNLYWYRQAAGRGLQLLFYSVGIGQISSEVPQNLSASRPQDRQFILSSKKLLLSDSGFYLCALGQGETQYFGPGTRLLVL.

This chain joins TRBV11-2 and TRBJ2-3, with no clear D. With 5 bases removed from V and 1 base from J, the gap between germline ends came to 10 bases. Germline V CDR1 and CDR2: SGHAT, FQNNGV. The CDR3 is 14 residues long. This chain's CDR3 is CASSGFSGTDTQYF. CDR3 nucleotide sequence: TGTGCCAGCAGCGGTTTTTCGGGCACAGATACGCAGTATTTT.

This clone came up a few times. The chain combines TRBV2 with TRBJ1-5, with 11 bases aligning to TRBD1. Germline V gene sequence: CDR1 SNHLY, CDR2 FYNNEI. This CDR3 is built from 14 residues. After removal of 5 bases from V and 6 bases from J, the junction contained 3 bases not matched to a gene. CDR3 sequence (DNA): TGTGCCAGCAGTTGGACAGGGGGCTCTCAGCCCCAGCATTTT. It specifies CASSWTGGSQPQHF.

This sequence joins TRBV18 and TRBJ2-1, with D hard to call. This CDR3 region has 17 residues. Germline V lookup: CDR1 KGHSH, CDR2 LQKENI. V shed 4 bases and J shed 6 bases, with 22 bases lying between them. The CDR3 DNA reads TGTGCCAGCTCACGAACGGCCGACACAGCACCCACCAATGAGCAGTTCTTC. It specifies CASSRTADTAPTNEQFF.

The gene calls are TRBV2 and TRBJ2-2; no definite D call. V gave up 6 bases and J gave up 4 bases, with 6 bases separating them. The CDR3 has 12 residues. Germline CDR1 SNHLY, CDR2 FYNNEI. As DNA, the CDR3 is TGTGCCAGCAGCGGGTTCACCGGGGAGCTGTTTTTT. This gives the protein CASSGFTGELFF.

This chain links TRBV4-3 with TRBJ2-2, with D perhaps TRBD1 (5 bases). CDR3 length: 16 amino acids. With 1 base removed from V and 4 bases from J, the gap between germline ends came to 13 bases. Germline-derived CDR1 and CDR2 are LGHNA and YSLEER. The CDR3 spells CASSQAPGLGTGELFF. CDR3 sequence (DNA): TGCGCCAGCAGCCAAGCCCCAGGGTTGGGCACCGGGGAGCTGTTTTTT.

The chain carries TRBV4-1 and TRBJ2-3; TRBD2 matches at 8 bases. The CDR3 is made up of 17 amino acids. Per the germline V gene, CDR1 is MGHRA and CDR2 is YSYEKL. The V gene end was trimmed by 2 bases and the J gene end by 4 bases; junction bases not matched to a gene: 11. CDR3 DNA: TGCGCCAGCAGCCAATCCCCTTCCAGCGGGAGCGCAGATACGCAGTATTTT. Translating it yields CASSQSPSSGSADTQYF.

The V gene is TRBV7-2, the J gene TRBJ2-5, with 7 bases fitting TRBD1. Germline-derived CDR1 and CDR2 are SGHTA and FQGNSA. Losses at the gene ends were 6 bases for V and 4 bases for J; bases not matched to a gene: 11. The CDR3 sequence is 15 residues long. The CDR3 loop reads CASRDPGQLGETQYF. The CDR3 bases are TGTGCCAGCAGGGACCCGGGACAGCTGGGAGAGACCCAGTACTTC. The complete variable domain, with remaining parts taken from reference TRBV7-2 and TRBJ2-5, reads GAGVSQSPSNKVTEKGKDVELRCDPISGHTALYWYRQSLGQGLEFLIYFQGNSAPDKSGLPSDRFSAERTGGSVSTLTIQRTQQEDSAVYLCASRDPGQLGETQYFGPGTRLLVL.

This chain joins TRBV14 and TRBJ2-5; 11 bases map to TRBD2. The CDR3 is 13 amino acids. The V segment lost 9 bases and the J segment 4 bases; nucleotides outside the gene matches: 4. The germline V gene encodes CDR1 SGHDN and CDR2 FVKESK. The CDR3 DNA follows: TGTGCCAGTAGACTAGCGGGACGAGAGACCCAGTACTTC. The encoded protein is CASRLAGRETQYF.